The T cell receptor (beta chain) under discussion was sequenced for a study of STAT5B mutations in CD4+ large granular lymphocyte leukemia. Study observations and caveats: Without putative leukemic clones, patient CD4-sorted repertoires remained more clonal than healthy CD4+ repertoires. No patients shared main leukemic clonotypes, though about 25% appeared at low frequency elsewhere. Compared with healthy controls (2/35), patient top clones favored TRBV06 (8/27).

The method was immunoSEQ multiplex PCR; TCRdb's version includes in-frame clones alone and lacks a portion of them. The top ten hold about 3.8% of the sample, which has tens of thousands of clones, 81% seen once. With V trimmed by 6 bases and J by 7 bases, 10 bases remained unmatched. Looked up from germline, CDR1 is ENHRY and CDR2 is SYGVKD. The CDR3 is 14 residues long. A word on this clone: The antigen remains undetermined.

Sequencing input: CD4+ T cells from blood buffy coats. This receptor was identified in a human donor in good health. V and J are TRBV10-3 and TRBJ1-2, with 8 positions matching TRBD1. The CDR3, as DNA: TGTGCCATCAGCTCTCCCGGGACAGGTGGTGGCTACACCTTC. Residues: CAISSPGTGGGYTF.